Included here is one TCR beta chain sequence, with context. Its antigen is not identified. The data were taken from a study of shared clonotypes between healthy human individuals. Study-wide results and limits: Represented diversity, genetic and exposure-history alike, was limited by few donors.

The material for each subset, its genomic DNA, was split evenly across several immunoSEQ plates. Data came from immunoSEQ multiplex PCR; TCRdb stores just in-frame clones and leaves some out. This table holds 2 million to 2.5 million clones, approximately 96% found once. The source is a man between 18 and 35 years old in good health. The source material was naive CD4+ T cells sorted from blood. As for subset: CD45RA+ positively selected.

The CDR3 sequence is CASSYSWPGGTGELFF. CDR3 sequence (DNA): TGTGCCAGCAGTTACTCTTGGCCAGGGGGAACCGGGGAGCTGTTTTTT. J is TRBJ2-2 and V is TRBV6-5, with 7 bases that match TRBD1. The CDR3 runs 16 residues. Unmatched junction bases numbered 6, after V lost 0 bases and J lost 5 bases. Germline V gene data show CDR1 as MNHEY and CDR2 as SVGAGI.